The 18 T cell receptor beta chains below come from one sample, sequenced in a study of human T cells and chemical hapten exposure. TCRdb re-called the RACE reads through MiXCR, storing one row per CDR3 protein. The sample consists of 120,000 or so distinct CDR3 sequences, approximately 10% of them appearing once. Time point: patch test 3, about 24 weeks after DPC sensitization. Treatment specified: therapeutic diphenylcyclopropenone sensitization with weekly scalp DPC. Sequencing used whole blood, obtained in connection with sensitization to the hapten diphenylcyclopropenone (DPC). These receptor sequences come from a woman aged 45-65 years with alopecia areata. Some clones in this sample may be carry-over from other donors' samples.

This clonotype was observed many times. One end of the junction fails to match germline, which may point to a read error. This chain joins TRBV2 and TRBJ1-5; no firm D call. Germline CDR1 is SNHLY and CDR2 is FYNNEI. This CDR3 comprises 17 residues. The CDR3 sequence is CPLKRKPQLYSNQPQHF. For the CDR3, the DNA is TGCCCCCTAAAACGTAAACCGCAGCTCTATAGCAATCAGCCCCAGCATTTT.

The table lists this clonotype with a few counts. This chain links TRBV27 with TRBJ1-5; D unclear. Germline CDR1 MNHEY, CDR2 SMNVEV (reference sequence). Trimming took off 0 bases at V and 6 bases at J, with 12 bases between the two ends. The CDR3 has 15 residues. The CDR3 DNA follows: TGTGCCAGCAGTTTATCGAGGCCTAGAGGTCAGCCCCAGCATTTT. Translating it yields CASSLSRPRGQPQHF.

This clonotype has just a few counts. J is TRBJ2-3 and V is TRBV11-2; D unclear. The CDR3 has 8 residues. Germline CDR1 and CDR2: SGHAT and FQNNGV. The ends were cut back, 3 bases at V and 13 bases at J, with 2 bases in the middle. CDR3 region: CASSFEYF. Written as DNA, the CDR3 is TGTGCCAGCAGCTTTGAGTATTTT.

This clonotype was seen a few times. This chain links TRBV7-9 with TRBJ2-6; no definite D call. This CDR3 contains 13 residues. V was trimmed by 5 bases and J by 6 bases, leaving 8 bases between them. From germline, CDR1 is SEHNR and CDR2 FQNEAQ (reference sequence). In DNA form, the CDR3 reads TGTGCCAGCAGCCCCCCAGCGGCCAACGTCCTGACTTTC. This sequence encodes CASSPPAANVLTF. The entire variable domain, with the rest obtained from reference TRBV7-9 and TRBJ2-6, is as follows: DTGVSQNPRHKITKRGQNVTFRCDPISEHNRLYWYRQTLGQGPEFLTYFQNEAQLEKSRLLSDRFSAERPKGSFSTLEIQRTEQGDSAMYLCASSPPAANVLTFGAGSRLTVL.

This rearrangement joins TRBV27 to TRBJ2-7, with 7 bases lining up with TRBD2. The CDR3 covers 11 residues. Germline CDR1 and CDR2: MNHEY and SMNVEV (reference sequence). The CDR3 coding sequence is TGTGCGGGGGGGACTCCCTACGAGCAGTACTTC. Translation gives CAGGTPYEQYF.

This clonotype was observed a few times. For the CDR3, the DNA is TGTGCCAGCAGCGAGGAGGGATCCTCTGGAAACACCATATATTTT. Translated, it gives CASSEEGSSGNTIYF. The chain recombines TRBV9 with TRBJ1-3; D unresolved. Per germline, CDR1 SGDLS and CDR2 YYNGEE. The V and J ends lost 3 bases and 0 bases respectively, with 10 bases between them. The CDR3 extends over 15 amino acids.

This clonotype was observed at least ten times. This chain joins TRBV20-1 and TRBJ2-7, with TRBD2 identical over 8 bases. Germline V CDR1 and CDR2: DFQATT, SNEGSKA (reference sequence). V was pared by 5 bases and J by 2 bases, with 8 bases of the junction left unmatched. The CDR3 contains 14 residues. The CDR3 loop is CSARAGLGPYEQYF. The CDR3 DNA follows: TGCAGTGCTCGAGCGGGACTAGGTCCCTACGAGCAGTACTTC.

V and J are TRBV28 and TRBJ1-1; no definite D call. V lost 5 bases to trimming and J lost 0 bases, with 16 bases between them. The CDR3 loop spans 16 amino acids. Germline lookup yields CDR1 MDHEN and CDR2 SYDVKM. The CDR3 DNA follows: TGTGCCAGCAGTCTCATTCGGACGGGTATGAACACTGAAGCTTTCTTT. It translates to CASSLIRTGMNTEAFF.

This clonotype was seen at least ten times. This rearrangement joins TRBV9 to TRBJ2-7; 7 bases map to TRBD1. Trimming removed 0 bases from V and 3 bases from J; junction bases left unmatched: 6. Looked up from germline, CDR1 is SGDLS and CDR2 is YYNGEE. The CDR3 sequence is 15 residues long. The CDR3 DNA reads TGTGCCAGCAGCGTAGGTCAGGGGGTTCACTACGAGCAGTACTTC. This codes for CASSVGQGVHYEQYF.

This clonotype was seen at least ten times. V and J are TRBV10-3 and TRBJ2-3, with D unclear. The germline CDR1 and CDR2 sequences are ENHRY and SYGVKD. The CDR3 spans 11 residues. Trimming left V 1 base short and J 5 bases short, with 1 base between. The CDR3: CAISELDTQYF. As DNA, the CDR3 is TGTGCCATCAGTGAGTTAGATACGCAGTATTTT.

The chain uses TRBV3-1 and TRBJ1-1; D might be TRBD1 (5 bases). The CDR3 sequence is 15 residues long. With 4 bases removed from V and 2 bases from J, the gap between germline ends came to 14 bases. Germline lookup yields CDR1 LGHDT and CDR2 YNNKEL (reference sequence). The CDR3 spells CASSPLGEGNTEAFF. The DNA of the CDR3 is TGTGCCAGCAGCCCCTTAGGGGAAGGAAACACTGAAGCTTTCTTT.

This clonotype was detected many times. This chain links TRBV27 with TRBJ2-3; D possibly uses TRBD1 or TRBD2 (5 bases each). V was pared by 7 bases and J by 6 bases, with 23 bases between. CDR1 and CDR2 (germline): MNHEY, SMNVEV (reference sequence). The CDR3 loop spans 16 amino acids. In nucleotides, the CDR3 is TGTGCCAGCAACCCCCCCGGGACCCCCCAGATGGATACGCAGTATTTT. Protein sequence: CASNPPGTPQMDTQYF.

This clonotype was observed many times. The chain links TRBV20-1 to TRBJ2-1, with TRBD1 identical over 10 bases. This CDR3 has 14 amino acids. V lost 5 bases, J lost 3 bases, and 4 bases stayed unmatched. Germline CDR1 and CDR2: DFQATT and SNEGSKA (reference sequence). The CDR3 protein is CSAWGQGSYNEQFF. The CDR3 DNA reads as TGCAGTGCTTGGGGACAGGGGAGCTACAATGAGCAGTTCTTC.

This clonotype has just a few counts. The genes are TRBV20-1 and TRBJ1-1, with 8 bases identical to TRBD1. Germline CDR1 DFQATT, CDR2 SNEGSKA (reference sequence). The CDR3 has 14 amino acids. CDR3 protein: CSATGAPVGTEAFF. The CDR3 coding sequence is TGCAGCGCGACAGGGGCCCCAGTTGGCACTGAAGCTTTCTTT.

This clonotype has more than one count but fewer than ten. V gene TRBV5-6 combines with J gene TRBJ2-1; maybe TRBD1 (6 bases). The CDR3 loop spans 13 amino acids. Trimming took 4 bases from V and 4 from J, leaving 9 bases between them. The germline V gene encodes CDR1 SGHDT and CDR2 YYEEEE. CDR3 sequence (DNA): TGTGCCAGCAGCATAGGGACATACAATGAGCAGTTCTTC. It codes for CASSIGTYNEQFF. The full variable domain, in which reference TRBV5-6 and TRBJ2-1 provide the parts outside the CDR3, is DAGVTQSPTHLIKTRGQQVTLRCSPKSGHDTVSWYQQALGQGPQFIFQYYEEEERQRGNFPDRFSGHQFPNYSSELNVNALLLGDSALYLCASSIGTYNEQFFGPGTRLTVL.

The chain joins TRBV6-6 to TRBJ2-7, with D perhaps being TRBD1 or TRBD2 (5 bases each). The CDR3 runs to 16 residues. V was trimmed by 3 bases and J by 3 bases, leaving 18 bases between them. Germline CDR1 is MNHNY and CDR2 is SVGAGI (reference sequence). CDR3 DNA sequence: TGTGCCAGCAGTTATCCGGCCGGGGCCCCAAGCTACGAGCAGTACTTC. Protein sequence: CASSYPAGAPSYEQYF.

The table lists this clonotype with many counts. The CDR3 spells CASSEAAPSTDTQYF. The CDR3 nucleotides are TGTGCCAGCAGTGAAGCCGCTCCCTCCACAGATACGCAGTATTTT. The chain joins TRBV6-1 to TRBJ2-3; no reliable D call. The CDR3 covers 15 residues. V lost 0 bases and J lost 2, with 9 bases in between. The germline gives CDR1 MNHNS, CDR2 SASEGT.

This clonotype was counted between two and nine times. The chain has TRBV10-3 and TRBJ1-5, with a possible D match to TRBD1 (6 bases). CDR1 is ENHRY and CDR2 is SYGVKD in the germline V gene. This CDR3 has 14 residues. V was clipped by 8 bases and J by 4 bases, with 15 bases between them. This CDR3 reads CAIHAGDGNQPQHF. CDR3 nucleotide sequence: TGTGCCATCCACGCAGGGGATGGAAATCAGCCCCAGCATTTT.